These T cell receptor beta chains were read from a single sample in a study of blood T cell repertoires in COVID-19. Using immunoSEQ multiplex PCR, the repertoire was profiled, and TCRdb retains in-frame clones only, with some absent. The sample contains over 95,000 clones, 81% of which appear only once. The sequenced sample consisted of peripheral blood. The origin of the receptors is a human donor in a cohort sampled during active COVID-19. Each CDR3 is given with its conserved first and last residue. D genes are given only for firm matches. Clone size appears in some rows only: once, few, many, or a class for an expanded clone.

J gene,clone size,D gene,V gene,CDR3 DNA,CDR3 protein
TRBJ1-1,once,.,TRBV5-1,TGCGCCAGCAGCTTGGGGGGCAGGGGCGGAAACACTGAAGCTTTCTTT,CASSLGGRGGNTEAFF
TRBJ1-1,.,TRBD1,TRBV27,TGTGCCAGCAGTTCATGGACAGGGGGGAACACTGAAGCTTTCTTT,CASSSWTGGNTEAFF
TRBJ1-3,.,.,TRBV30,TGTGCCTGCCCCAGGGATCCTGGAAACACCATATATTTT,CACPRDPGNTIYF
TRBJ1-6,few,.,TRBV5-1,TGCGCCAGCAGCTTGCGGAGCTCCTATAATTCACCCCTCCACTTT,CASSLRSSYNSPLHF
TRBJ2-7,.,.,TRBV7-8,TGTGCCAGCAGCTCCCTAACAGGGTTCGACGAGCAGTACTTC,CASSSLTGFDEQYF
TRBJ2-7,.,.,TRBV7-6,TGTGCCAGCAGCGATACATACTCCTACGAGCAGTACTTC,CASSDTYSYEQYF
TRBJ1-1,.,TRBD1,TRBV30,TGTGCCTGGAAGAAAAGAAGGGACAGCAAGAACACTGAAGCTTTCTTT,CAWKKRRDSKNTEAFF
TRBJ1-3,.,.,TRBV30,TGTGCCCAAGAGGTCGGTCAGTCGAACACCATATATTTT,CAQEVGQSNTIYF
TRBJ1-1,.,TRBD1,TRBV14,TGTGCCAGCAGCCAACGAAGACAGGGTGGCACTGAAGCTTTCTTT,CASSQRRQGGTEAFF
TRBJ1-2,.,.,TRBV7-2,TGTGCCAGCAGCATGGACAGCCAGGCTAACTATGGCTACACCTTC,CASSMDSQANYGYTF
TRBJ1-5,.,.,TRBV30,TGTGCCTGGAGTGTACCGGGAGCGGGCAATCAGCCCCAGCATTTT,CAWSVPGAGNQPQHF
TRBJ2-3,.,TRBD1,TRBV5-1,TGCGCCAGCAGCTTCCGACAGGGTAGCACAGATACGCAGTATTTT,CASSFRQGSTDTQYF
TRBJ2-2,.,TRBD1,TRBV30,TGTGCCGGCAGGGGACAGTGGACCGGGGAGCTGTTTTTT,CAGRGQWTGELFF
TRBJ2-7,.,.,TRBV4-3,TGCGCCAGCAGCCAGGGCCGAGGAGGACCCTACGAGCAGTACTTC,CASSQGRGGPYEQYF
TRBJ2-7,.,TRBD1,TRBV7-2,TGTGCCAGCAGCGTGGACAGGACGAGCTCCTACGAGCAGTACTTC,CASSVDRTSSYEQYF
TRBJ1-4,.,.,TRBV6-2/TRBV6-3,TGTGCCAGCAGTACCTCAGGTGAAAAACTGTTTTTT,CASSTSGEKLFF
TRBJ1-3,.,.,TRBV28,TGTGCCAGCAGTTTTTCGGGTGTTATAGCTGGAAACACCATATATTTT,CASSFSGVIAGNTIYF
TRBJ2-5,.,TRBD1,TRBV28,TGTGCCAGCCGAGGACAGGCCCTCGAGGGCCAGTACTTC,CASRGQALEGQYF
TRBJ1-5,.,.,TRBV20-1,TGCAGTGCTAGTTATGGCGGGAAGGGGTCTGGTCAGCCCCAGCATTTT,CSASYGGKGSGQPQHF
TRBJ1-6,.,.,TRBV2,TGTGCCAGCAGTGAAACGGGAAACGGCAATTCACCCCTCCACTTT,CASSETGNGNSPLHF
TRBJ2-3,.,.,TRBV4-2,TGTGCCAGCAGCCAAGATCTTGGCTTTAGCACAGATACGCAGTATTTT,CASSQDLGFSTDTQYF
TRBJ2-5,.,TRBD1,TRBV4-3,TGCGCCAGCAGCCAAGGTACAGGGGGCGAGACCCAGTACTTC,CASSQGTGGETQYF
TRBJ2-7,.,TRBD1,TRBV5-5,TGTGCCAGCAGCAGGGACAGCTCCGAGCAGTACTTC,CASSRDSSEQYF
TRBJ2-3,.,TRBD2,TRBV6-6,TGTGCCAGCAGGCCGGGGGGGACCGCTGGCACAGATACGCAGTATTTT,CASRPGGTAGTDTQYF
TRBJ2-6,once,TRBD2,TRBV19,TGTGCCAGTAGGTTACTAGCGGGAGTCTCTGGGGCCAACGTCCTGACTTTC,CASRLLAGVSGANVLTF
TRBJ1-1,.,.,TRBV5-1,TGCGCCAGCAGGCCTACAGAGAACACTGAAGCTTTCTTT,CASRPTENTEAFF
TRBJ1-1,.,.,TRBV7-9,TGTGCCAGCAGCCGTGGTCAACAGAACACTGAAGCTTTCTTT,CASSRGQQNTEAFF
TRBJ1-2,.,TRBD1,TRBV5-1,TGCGCCAGCACACAGGGGGCTAACTATGGCTACACCTTC,CASTQGANYGYTF
TRBJ1-2,few,TRBD1,TRBV7-9,TGTGCCAGCAGCTTAATAGGACAGGGTTATGGCTACACCTTC,CASSLIGQGYGYTF
TRBJ2-1,.,TRBD1,TRBV28,TGTGCCAGCATCATCGACAGGGGGCCCTACAATGAGCAGTTCTTC,CASIIDRGPYNEQFF
TRBJ2-1,.,.,TRBV21-1,TGTGCCAGCAGCCCCCGGGCGACTACCTACAATGAGCAGTTCTTC,CASSPRATTYNEQFF
TRBJ2-3,once,.,TRBV30,TGTGCCTGGAGTGTACACGGGGTGGCAGATACGCAGTATTTT,CAWSVHGVADTQYF
TRBJ2-7,.,.,TRBV5-1,TGCGCCAGCAGCGACCGGGATCTTACCTACGAGCAGTACTTC,CASSDRDLTYEQYF
TRBJ2-3,.,TRBD2,TRBV27,TGTGCCAGCGTTGGGGCGGGAGGGCCCTCAGATACGCAGTATTTT,CASVGAGGPSDTQYF
TRBJ2-3,few,TRBD2,TRBV3-1/TRBV3-2,TGTGCCAGCAGCCAAGAGGGGTTAGCGGGGGGGGGCACAGATACGCAGTATTTT,CASSQEGLAGGGTDTQYF
TRBJ2-2,.,.,TRBV11-2,TGTGCCAGCAGACTTGGGACACCGAACACCGGGGAGCTGTTTTTT,CASRLGTPNTGELFF
TRBJ2-7,.,TRBD1,TRBV5-1,TGCGCCAGCAGCTCGACAGGGTTTTCCTACGAGCAGTACTTC,CASSSTGFSYEQYF